The present T cell receptor (beta chain) was sequenced within a study of T cell repertoires in cytomegalovirus infection. Study overall: Public TCR beta signature analysis indicated the presence of both CMV infection and matching HLA type.

TCRdb re-analysed the reads in MiXCR, keeping a single row per CDR3 protein. The sample lists approximately 630,000 distinct CDR3 sequences, 24% occurring once. Regarding the study as a whole: Totalled public TCR beta family frequency picked out people who carried CMV plus the relevant HLA. HLA-C-restricted TCR beta clonotypes specific for CMV led the ex vivo response.

V lost 2 bases, J lost 4 bases, and 6 bases lay in between. The V gene's germline CDR1 is MDHEN and CDR2 SYDVKM. This CDR3 is built from 13 residues. Turning to this clonotype: The antigen is undetermined.

The sequence derives from a human donor in good health (CMV status not recorded). Some clones in this sample may be carry-over from other donors' samples. The chain carries TRBV28 and TRBJ1-5; D is undetermined. Sequences were obtained from CD8+ T cells from PBMCs. The CDR3 DNA is TGTGCCAGCAGTTTAAGTTATAATCAGCCCCAGCATTTT. Translation: CASSLSYNQPQHF.